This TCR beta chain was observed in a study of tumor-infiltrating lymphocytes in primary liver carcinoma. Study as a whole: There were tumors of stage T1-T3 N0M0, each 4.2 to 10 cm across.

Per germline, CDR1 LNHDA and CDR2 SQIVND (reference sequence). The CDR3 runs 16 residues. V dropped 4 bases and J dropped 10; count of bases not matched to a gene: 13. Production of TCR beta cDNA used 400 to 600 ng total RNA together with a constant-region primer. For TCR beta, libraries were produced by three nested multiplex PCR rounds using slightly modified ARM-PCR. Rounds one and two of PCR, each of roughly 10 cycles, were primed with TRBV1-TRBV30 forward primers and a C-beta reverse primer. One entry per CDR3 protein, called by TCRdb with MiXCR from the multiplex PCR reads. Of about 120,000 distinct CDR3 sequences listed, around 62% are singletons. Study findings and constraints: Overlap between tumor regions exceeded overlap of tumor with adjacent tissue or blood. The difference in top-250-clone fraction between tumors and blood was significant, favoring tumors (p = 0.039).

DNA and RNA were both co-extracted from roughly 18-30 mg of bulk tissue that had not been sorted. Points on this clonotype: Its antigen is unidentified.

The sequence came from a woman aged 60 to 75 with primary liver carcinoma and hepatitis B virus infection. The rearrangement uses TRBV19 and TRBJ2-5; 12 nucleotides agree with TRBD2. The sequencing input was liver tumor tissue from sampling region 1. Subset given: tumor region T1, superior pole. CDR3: CASSTRLAGVDRNQYF. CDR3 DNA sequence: TGTGCCAGTAGTACGAGACTAGCGGGAGTAGATCGGAACCAGTACTTC.